Sequencing of this T cell receptor beta chain was carried out in a study of shared clonotypes between healthy human individuals. Study observations and caveats: The study found lower generation probabilities in non-shared clonotypes than in those shared by all four donors. In this cohort, only blood was sampled, and tissue repertoires likely differ.

The protocol was immunoSEQ multiplex PCR, while the TCRdb copy is restricted to in-frame clones and leaves out a portion. The sample lists about 2.3 million clones, roughly 93% seen once, with under 0.45% in the top ten. J was trimmed by 5 bases and V by 4 bases; bases with no gene match: 5. The CDR3 extends over 15 amino acids. The germline V gene encodes CDR1 SGHNT and CDR2 YENEEA. Concerning this clone itself: The antigen is unknown.

The clonotype was recovered from a man between 18 and 29 years old in good health. Some clones in this sample may be carry-over from other donors' samples. The sequencing sample was made of naive CD4+ T cells from PBMCs. Subset: CD45RA+ positively selected. V gene TRBV11-3 combines with J gene TRBJ2-1, with 10 bases that match TRBD2. The CDR3: CASSSHTSGDNEQFF. Here the CDR3 DNA reads TGTGCCAGCAGCTCGCATACTAGCGGGGACAATGAGCAGTTCTTC.